One sample yielded the 27 T cell receptor beta chains listed below, sequenced in a study of T cells in Graves' hyperthyroidism and ophthalmopathy. RNA transcripts provided the source from which TCR beta CDR3 regions were amplified. The HTBI primer set was used in a first-round RT-PCR of the TCR CDR3. TCRdb used MiXCR to reprocess the multiplex PCR reads, holding one entry per CDR3 protein. The table lists some 300,000 distinct CDR3 sequences, roughly an eighth of them singletons, with 7.9% in the top ten. The sample was blood. The receptors derive from a woman between 40 and 55 years old with Graves' hyperthyroidism.

This clonotype was detected many times. The chain uses TRBV24-1 and TRBJ1-2; D is perhaps TRBD1 (6 bases). Germline V gene lookup returns CDR1 KGHDR and CDR2 SFDVKD. This CDR3 region has 14 residues. The V end lost 3 bases, the J end lost 5 bases, and 12 bases lay between the germline ends. DNA for the CDR3: TGTGCCACCAGTGATCCTGACAGGAATTATGGCTACACCTTC. Residues: CATSDPDRNYGYTF.

The rearrangement links TRBV28 to TRBJ2-1; TRBD2 is a possible D gene (6 bases). This CDR3 is 14 amino acids long. The V gene lost 3 bases and the J gene lost 8 bases, with 14 bases spanning the gap. Germline values: CDR1 MDHEN, CDR2 SYDVKM. This CDR3 is CASSFSEGWYEQFF. In nucleotides, the CDR3 is TGTGCCAGCAGTTTCTCGGAGGGGTGGTATGAGCAGTTCTTC. Full variable domain (remainder filled in from reference TRBV28 and TRBJ2-1): DVKVTQSSRYLVKRTGEKVFLECVQDMDHENMFWYRQDPGLGLRLIYFSYDVKMKEKGDIPEGYSVSREKKERFSLILESASTNQTSMYLCASSFSEGWYEQFFGPGTRLTVL.

In this sample, this clonotype turned up a few times. The V gene is TRBV6-1, the J gene TRBJ2-2; possibly TRBD2 for D (6 bases). CDR3 size: 17 residues. With 7 bases removed from V and 4 bases from J, the gap between germline ends came to 22 bases. Germline assignment: CDR1 MNHNS and CDR2 SASEGT. Here the CDR3 DNA reads TGTGCCAGCACCCCCTCATCCGGAGAGGAGGGCACCGGGGAGCTGTTTTTT. Translating it yields CASTPSSGEEGTGELFF.

This clonotype has at least ten counts. V and J are TRBV3-1 and TRBJ2-3; tentative D call: TRBD2 (6 bases). The CDR3 is made up of 12 amino acids. Deletions cut 6 bases from V and 5 bases from J, with 9 bases between. Germline loops: CDR1 LGHDT, CDR2 YNNKEL (reference sequence). CDR3 coding DNA: TGTGCCAGCAGGCAGGAGGGAGATACGCAGTATTTT. Its translation: CASRQEGDTQYF.

The rearrangement uses TRBV10-3 and TRBJ2-1; D possibly corresponds to TRBD2 (6 bases). Germline CDR1 and CDR2: ENHRY and SYGVKD. CDR3 length: 13 residues. Between the trimmed V and J ends, which lost 6 bases and 4 bases, there was a span of 10 bases. The CDR3 region is CAIRGGLYNEQFF. CDR3 sequence (DNA): TGTGCCATCAGGGGGGGACTTTACAATGAGCAGTTCTTC.

This clonotype has a count of ten or more. This chain links TRBV5-1 with TRBJ2-5, with D possibly TRBD1 on 7 matching bases. The V end was cut by 7 bases, the J end by 5 bases, with 15 bases between. Germline-derived CDR1 and CDR2 are SGHRS and YFSETQ. The CDR3 spans 13 residues. DNA of the CDR3: TGCGCCAGCTCGCGGGACAGTGTCGAGACCCAGTACTTC. It specifies CASSRDSVETQYF.

In this sample, this clonotype turned up many times. The chain has TRBV28 and TRBJ1-1, with 7 bases matching TRBD1. J was trimmed by 11 bases and V by 5 bases; bases with no gene match: 8. This CDR3 is 12 amino acids long. The germline CDR1 and CDR2 sequences are MDHEN and SYDVKM. CDR3 in DNA: TGTGCCAGCAGTCTTCAGGGGGTCAGGGCTTTCTTT. It yields the protein CASSLQGVRAFF.

This clonotype was observed at least ten times. The J gene is TRBJ2-2, the V gene TRBV2; D is uncertain. CDR1 and CDR2 from the germline V gene are SNHLY and FYNNEI. V was clipped by 2 bases and J by 1 base, with 8 bases between them. This CDR3 is built from 15 residues. The CDR3 DNA follows: TGTGCCAGCAGTGAATGGACGCTGAACACCGGGGAGCTGTTTTTT. Protein: CASSEWTLNTGELFF.

This clonotype was seen repeatedly, ten times or more. V and J are TRBV2 and TRBJ2-5; no definite D call. The V end lost 8 bases, the J end lost 5 bases, and 12 bases lay between the germline ends. The CDR3 is made up of 12 amino acids. Germline V CDR1 and CDR2: SNHLY, FYNNEI. The CDR3 nucleotides read TGTGCCAGCTGGACCCTCGCGGAGACCCAGTACTTC. Protein product: CASWTLAETQYF.

This clonotype was counted at least ten times. The chain uses TRBV11-1 and TRBJ2-1; 9 bases fit TRBD2. V lost 2 bases and J lost 4; bases outside the gene matches: 15. Germline assignment: CDR1 SGHAT and CDR2 FQDESV (reference sequence). The CDR3 loop spans 19 amino acids. CDR3 DNA sequence: TGTGCCAGCAGCTTAATCTCTGGGTCTAGCGGGACGTATTACAATGAGCAGTTCTTC. Its protein product is CASSLISGSSGTYYNEQFF.

This clonotype was recorded many times. V and J are TRBV12-3 or TRBV12-4 and TRBJ2-7; tentatively, D is TRBD1 (5 bases). V was clipped by 5 bases and J by 5 bases, with 13 bases between them. The CDR3 is 13 residues long. The CDR3 loop reads CASSLLQVHEQYF. The CDR3 nucleotides are TGTGCCAGCAGTCTCCTACAGGTCCACGAGCAGTACTTC.

For this clonotype: A junction boundary mismatches the germline segment, possibly from a read error. V gene TRBV5-8 combines with J gene TRBJ1-3; 10 bases match TRBD1. Germline assignment: CDR1 SGHTS and CDR2 YDEGEE. CDR3 length equals 10 residues. The CDR3 reads CASIRQGANF. The CDR3 DNA reads as TGTGCCAGCATTCGACAGGGGGCGAATTTT.

The chain carries TRBV7-9 and TRBJ2-1, with unresolved D. V was shortened by 5 bases and J by 9 bases, with 11 bases between the two germline ends. CDR1 SEHNR and CDR2 FQNEAQ come from the germline V gene (reference sequence). The CDR3 is 12 residues long. CDR3: CASSQTLVEQFF. CDR3 bases: TGTGCCAGCAGCCAGACCTTAGTTGAGCAGTTCTTC.

This clonotype showed up many times. This chain connects TRBV12-3 or TRBV12-4 to TRBJ2-7; the D call may be TRBD1 or TRBD2 (6 bases each). Trimming pared 4 bases from V and 7 bases from J, leaving 11 bases between. This CDR3 contains 12 residues. The CDR3 DNA sequence: TGTGCCAGCAGTTGGGGGGCGGGAGAGCAGTACTTC. Amino acids: CASSWGAGEQYF.

This clonotype was observed a handful of times. The chain recombines TRBV6-2 or TRBV6-3 with TRBJ1-2, with D possibly TRBD1 on 6 matching bases. The CDR3 runs to 14 residues. CDR1 is MNHEY and CDR2 is SVGEGT in the germline V gene. The V and J ends lost 6 bases and 3 bases respectively, with 14 bases between them. CDR3 sequence (DNA): TGTGCCAGCAGCCGTACAGGGACTGACTATGGCTACACCTTC. It specifies CASSRTGTDYGYTF.

The table lists this clonotype with a few counts. This chain uses TRBV27 with TRBJ1-2, with D maybe TRBD1 (6 bases). Trimming pared 3 bases from V and 0 bases from J, leaving 11 bases between. Germline V lookup: CDR1 MNHEY, CDR2 SMNVEV (reference sequence). The length of the CDR3 is 15 residues. The CDR3 bases are TGTGCCAGCAGTTTTAAGGGGGAGGCTAACTATGGCTACACCTTC. Translating gives CASSFKGEANYGYTF.

This clonotype was seen many times. The CDR3 loop reads CASSPRMGKGEAFF. The CDR3 nucleotides are TGTGCCAGCAGCCCCCGGATGGGTAAAGGGGAAGCTTTCTTT. This chain links TRBV3-1 with TRBJ1-1, with D unresolved. V lost 4 bases and J lost 8, with 17 bases in between. Germline loops: CDR1 LGHDT, CDR2 YNNKEL (reference sequence). This CDR3 has 14 amino acids.

Many counts were recorded for this clonotype. The V and J genes are TRBV5-4 and TRBJ1-1; maybe TRBD1 (5 bases). Trimming took 4 bases from V and 6 from J, leaving 13 bases between them. Germline V lookup: CDR1 SGHNT, CDR2 YYREEE (reference sequence). The CDR3 runs 13 residues. CDR3 bases: TGTGCCAGCAGCCGGGACGGCGTATCTGAAGCTTTCTTT. Protein: CASSRDGVSEAFF.

This clonotype was found many times. V is TRBV18 and J is TRBJ1-5; D is undetermined. Deletions cut 3 bases from V and 0 bases from J, with 9 bases between. CDR1 KGHSH and CDR2 LQKENI come from the germline V gene. The CDR3 has 15 amino acids. Here the CDR3 reads CASSPTRNSNQPQHF. The DNA for the CDR3 is TGTGCCAGCTCACCGACACGGAATAGCAATCAGCCCCAGCATTTT.

This clonotype was counted at least ten times. J is TRBJ1-2 and V is TRBV28; D is undetermined. Looked up from germline, CDR1 is MDHEN and CDR2 is SYDVKM. V lost 6 bases, J lost 2 bases, and 16 bases lay in between. The CDR3 totals 15 residues. The CDR3: CASRRRAGINYGYTF. The CDR3 nucleotides read TGTGCCAGCAGGAGACGGGCAGGCATAAACTATGGCTACACCTTC.

This clonotype was observed at least ten times. The chain links TRBV6-1 to TRBJ2-7, with 8 bases lining up with TRBD1. The length of the CDR3 is 15 residues. The germline V gene encodes CDR1 MNHNS and CDR2 SASEGT. J lost 7 bases, V lost 8 bases, and 16 bases had no gene match. In DNA, the CDR3 is TGTGCCAGCTCCCCTCCGGGACAGGCTTTTCGTGAGCAGTACTTC. It is translated as CASSPPGQAFREQYF.

The gene calls are TRBV19 and TRBJ2-1, with D maybe TRBD2 (6 bases). This CDR3 comprises 13 residues. Per germline, CDR1 LNHDA and CDR2 SQIVND (reference sequence). V lost 7 bases to trimming and J lost 4 bases, with 11 bases between them. The CDR3 DNA reads as TGTGCCAGTACCAAGGGACTTTACAATGAGCAGTTCTTC. It is translated as CASTKGLYNEQFF.

This clonotype was detected ten times or more. The rearrangement links TRBV7-9 to TRBJ1-5; no clear D gene. Germline-derived CDR1 and CDR2 are SEHNR and FQNEAQ (reference sequence). The CDR3 loop spans 14 amino acids. Trimming stripped 5 bases from V and 0 bases from J, with 8 bases between. The CDR3 DNA sequence: TGTGCCAGCAGCAACAGCCTTAGCAATCAGCCCCAGCATTTT. The encoded protein is CASSNSLSNQPQHF.

There are many counts of this clonotype. The genes are TRBV7-9 and TRBJ2-7; tentatively, D is TRBD2 (5 bases). Trimming took 5 bases from V and 4 from J, leaving 9 bases between them. The CDR3 consists of 12 residues. Germline loops: CDR1 SEHNR, CDR2 FQNEAQ (reference sequence). CDR3 sequence (DNA): TGTGCCAGCAGCCATGACTATTACGAGCAGTACTTC. It yields the protein CASSHDYYEQYF.

This clonotype occurred many times. The chain employs TRBV20-1 and TRBJ2-5; unclear D gene. V lost 6 bases, J lost 4 bases, and 21 bases lay in between. The germline CDR1 and CDR2 sequences are DFQATT and SNEGSKA (reference sequence). The CDR3 covers 15 residues. As DNA, the CDR3 is TGCAGTGCCCCCAGTCTGGCGGCCTCCGCAGAGACCCAGTACTTC. Its protein is CSAPSLAASAETQYF.

At least ten counts were recorded for this clonotype. This chain's CDR3 is CASSQIAGGSPHEQYF. In DNA form, the CDR3 reads TGTGCCAGCAGTCAAATAGCGGGAGGGTCTCCCCACGAGCAGTACTTC. V and J are TRBV28 and TRBJ2-7; the match to TRBD2 covers 11 bases. The germline gives CDR1 MDHEN, CDR2 SYDVKM. This CDR3 is 16 amino acids long. The V gene end was trimmed by 5 bases and the J gene end by 5 bases; junction bases not matched to a gene: 11.

Concerning this clonotype: The junction does not match germline at one end; this may be a read error. The chain links TRBV2 to TRBJ1-4, with D perhaps TRBD1 (5 bases). This CDR3 spans 14 amino acids. Germline CDR1 reads SNHLY; CDR2 reads FYNNEI. The CDR3 protein is CTSSPTVTNEKLFF. DNA of the CDR3: TGTACCAGCAGTCCGACAGTAACTAATGAAAAACTGTTTTTT.